A selection of T cell receptor beta chains follows, all from one sample in a study of blood T cell repertoires in COVID-19. Assay used: immunoSEQ multiplex PCR; TCRdb lists only in-frame clones, some missing. This table has about 190,000 clones, 85% to 90% appearing once. The sequenced material came from peripheral blood. The source of these receptors is a middle-aged man with acute or convalescent COVID-19. CDR3s include the opening cysteine and the closing phenylalanine or tryptophan. The order of the fields is J gene, V gene, D gene, clone size, CDR3 protein, CDR3 DNA. A D gene is named only where the DNA matches it firmly. Clone size is given for some rows only: seen once, a few or many times, or a class if the clone is expanded.

TRBJ1-1 | TRBV5-1 | - | - | CASSLQGGLGTEAFF | TGCGCCAGCAGCCTACAGGGTGGGTTGGGCACTGAAGCTTTCTTT
TRBJ1-2 | TRBV9 | TRBD1 | - | CASSSDRGGIF | TGTGCCAGCAGCTCGGACAGGGGTGGTATCTTC
TRBJ1-6 | TRBV4-3 | - | - | CASSQDEGSNSPLHF | TGCGCCAGCAGCCAAGATGAGGGTTCTAATTCACCCCTCCACTTT
TRBJ2-1 | TRBV19 | - | - | CASSISGQNNEQFF | TGTGCCAGTAGTATAAGCGGACAGAACAATGAGCAGTTCTTC
TRBJ1-3 | TRBV28 | TRBD1 | - | CASKITGGLGNTIYF | TGTGCCAGCAAAATCACAGGGGGCTTAGGAAACACCATATATTTT
TRBJ1-1 | TRBV27 | TRBD1 | - | CASMDRLMNTEAFF | TGTGCCAGCATGGACAGGTTGATGAACACTGAAGCTTTCTTT
TRBJ1-2 | TRBV6-5 | TRBD1 | - | CASSPTGISYGYTF | TGTGCCAGCAGCCCGACAGGGATTAGCTATGGCTACACCTTC
TRBJ1-1 | TRBV28 | - | few | CASSLDRWAEAFF | TGTGCCAGCAGTTTAGACAGGTGGGCTGAAGCTTTCTTT
TRBJ2-3 | TRBV4-1 | - | - | CASSPSPLPRTALGTGTDTQYF | TGCGCCAGCAGCCCCTCTCCCCTTCCTCGGACAGCGCTAGGGACGGGCACAGATACGCAGTATTTT
TRBJ1-5 | TRBV3-1/TRBV3-2 | - | - | CASSQVPDAPQHF | TGTGCCAGCAGCCAAGTGCCAGATGCGCCCCAGCATTTT
TRBJ2-2 | TRBV9 | - | - | CASSAVGGGNTGELFF | TGTGCCAGCAGCGCCGTTGGAGGGGGCAACACCGGGGAGCTGTTTTTT
TRBJ1-2 | TRBV6-1 | - | - | CASSEGGVSAYGYTF | TGTGCCAGCAGTGAAGGGGGGGTTTCTGCCTATGGCTACACCTTC
TRBJ2-2 | TRBV21-1 | - | few | CASSKERLAAGAAGELFF | TGTGCCAGCAGCAAAGAGAGGCTCGCAGCGGGAGCTGCCGGGGAGCTGTTTTTT
TRBJ1-5 | TRBV19 | - | - | CASSIVRQGPNQPQHF | TGTGCCAGTAGTATAGTGAGGCAGGGGCCCAATCAGCCCCAGCATTTT
TRBJ2-3 | TRBV29-1 | TRBD2 | - | CSVSYSGGSTDTQYF | TGCAGCGTATCTTATAGCGGGGGGAGCACAGATACGCAGTATTTT
TRBJ2-3 | TRBV4-1 | - | - | CASSQVGYRVTDTQYF | TGCGCCAGCAGCCAAGTCGGGTACAGGGTGACAGATACGCAGTATTTT
TRBJ1-3 | TRBV6-5 | - | - | CASRSGNTIYF | TGTGCCAGCAGGTCGGGAAACACCATATATTTT
TRBJ1-6 | TRBV27 | TRBD1 | - | CASSWDRASSANSPLHF | TGTGCCAGCAGTTGGGACAGGGCATCCTCGGCTAATTCACCCCTCCACTTT
TRBJ1-1 | TRBV11-1 | TRBD1 | - | CASSLVGTVNGEAFF | TGTGCCAGCAGCTTAGTGGGGACAGTGAACGGTGAAGCTTTCTTT
TRBJ1-1 | TRBV4-2 | TRBD1 | once | CASSQGDRGNTEAFF | TGTGCCAGCAGCCAAGGTGACAGGGGAAACACTGAAGCTTTCTTT
TRBJ2-3 | TRBV10-3 | TRBD2 | - | CATTSGRASPTDTQYF | TGTGCCACGACTAGCGGGAGGGCCAGCCCCACAGATACGCAGTATTTT
TRBJ1-2 | TRBV19 | - | - | CASSMRVLGGYTF | TGTGCCAGTAGTATGAGGGTTTTGGGAGGCTACACCTTC
TRBJ1-1 | TRBV30 | - | - | CAWRRREVDTEAFF | TGTGCCTGGAGAAGACGGGAGGTAGACACTGAAGCTTTCTTT
TRBJ1-6 | TRBV19 | TRBD1 | - | CATQGATNSPLHF | TGTGCCACCCAGGGGGCGACGAATTCACCCCTCCACTTT
TRBJ2-3 | TRBV19 | TRBD1 | few | CASSGGQGTDTQYF | TGTGCCAGTAGTGGGGGACAGGGCACAGATACGCAGTATTTT
TRBJ1-5 | TRBV30 | TRBD1 | once | CAWEPDRRSNQPQHF | TGTGCCTGGGAACCGGACAGGAGGAGCAATCAGCCCCAGCATTTT
TRBJ1-2 | TRBV5-1 | - | - | CASSVGGFYYGYTF | TGCGCCAGCAGCGTGGGGGGCTTTTACTATGGCTACACCTTC
TRBJ1-1 | TRBV19 | - | few | CASFGAGWNTEAFF | TGTGCCAGTTTTGGGGCAGGGTGGAACACTGAAGCTTTCTTT
TRBJ1-3 | TRBV9 | - | once | CASSAGTTGNTIYF | TGTGCCAGCAGCGCCGGGACTACTGGAAACACCATATATTTT
TRBJ1-1 | TRBV19 | TRBD1 | - | CASSMTGIETEAFF | TGTGCCAGTAGTATGACAGGGATAGAGACTGAAGCTTTCTTT
TRBJ1-1 | TRBV28 | - | - | CASSPRAEITEAFF | TGTGCCAGCAGTCCCCGAGCCGAGATCACTGAAGCTTTCTTT